The 11 T cell receptor beta chains below all came from one sample that was sequenced in a study of blood T cell repertoires in COVID-19. Data came from immunoSEQ multiplex PCR; TCRdb stores just in-frame clones and leaves some out. The sample lists 60,000 to 75,000 clones, 65% to 80% seen once, with 8.5% to 10% in the top ten. The sequenced sample consisted of peripheral blood. The receptor set was obtained from a woman aged 45-65 years with acute or convalescent COVID-19.

This clone was found once. The chain couples TRBV2 to TRBJ2-1; tentatively, D is TRBD2 (5 bases). V was shortened by 8 bases and J by 5 bases, with 13 bases between the two germline ends. This CDR3 is built from 13 residues. The germline CDR1 and CDR2 sequences are SNHLY and FYNNEI. CDR3 sequence: CASLGLVNNEQFF. CDR3 coding DNA: TGTGCCAGCCTAGGACTGGTCAACAATGAGCAGTTCTTC.

This chain uses TRBV7-2 with TRBJ2-2, with 7 positions matching TRBD2. V was pared by 8 bases and J by 4 bases, with 10 bases of the junction left unmatched. Germline V gene lookup returns CDR1 SGHTA and CDR2 FQGNSA. This CDR3 contains 15 residues. CDR3 protein: CASLWGGWGTGELFF. The CDR3 DNA reads TGTGCCAGCCTCTGGGGGGGTTGGGGCACCGGGGAGCTGTTTTTT.

The chain carries TRBV5-4 and TRBJ1-5; D not resolved. Germline loops: CDR1 SGHNT, CDR2 YYREEE (reference sequence). The germline V and J ends were trimmed by 2 bases and 4 bases, with 13 bases remaining between them. The CDR3 is 15 amino acids. In DNA form, the CDR3 reads TGTGCCAGCAGCTTATCCCCTGAGCCTAATCAGCCCCAGCATTTT. It translates to CASSLSPEPNQPQHF.

This clone was found many times. The chain employs TRBV30 and TRBJ2-1; possibly TRBD2 for D (6 bases). CDR1 is GTSNPN, CDR2 SVGIG, per germline (reference sequence). Trimming took off 4 bases at V and 5 bases at J, with 9 bases between the two ends. The CDR3 is 12 amino acids. The chain's CDR3 is CAWKEGHNEQFF. DNA of the CDR3: TGTGCCTGGAAGGAGGGCCACAATGAGCAGTTCTTC.

Concerning this clone: Being one base from a much bigger clone, this may be a read error. Other DNA sequences in the sample encode the same CDR3. The V and J genes are TRBV4-1 and TRBJ1-5; 8 bases align to TRBD1. CDR3 length: 14 amino acids. The ends lost 4 bases at V and 4 bases at J; junction bases unmatched: 3. Germline CDR1 MGHRA, CDR2 YSYEKL. CDR3: CASSPDRGNQPQHF. CDR3 sequence (DNA): TGCGCCAGCAGCCCCGACAGGGGTAATCAGCCCCAGCATTTT.

This clone was seen many times. The J gene is TRBJ1-5, the V gene TRBV2, with D maybe TRBD1 (5 bases). Trimming cost V 2 bases and J 3 bases, with 8 bases left between them. CDR1 is SNHLY and CDR2 is FYNNEI in the germline V gene. The CDR3 runs 14 residues. DNA of the CDR3: TGTGCCAGCAGTGAATCAGGGTTCAATCAGCCCCAGCATTTT. Translation gives CASSESGFNQPQHF.

The chain's CDR3 is CASSLVWGGQVPEAFF. In DNA, the CDR3 is TGTGCCAGCAGCTTAGTCTGGGGGGGGCAGGTCCCTGAAGCTTTCTTT. This chain uses TRBV7-2 with TRBJ1-1; D perhaps matches TRBD1 (6 bases). CDR3 length: 16 amino acids. Trimming took 1 base from V and 6 from J, leaving 18 bases between them. Germline loops: CDR1 SGHTA, CDR2 FQGNSA.

The CDR3 loop is CASSKFSGNTEAFF. The CDR3 DNA sequence: TGTGCCAGTAGTAAGTTCTCGGGTAACACTGAAGCTTTCTTT. V is TRBV19 and J is TRBJ1-1; no clear D gene. This CDR3 is built from 14 residues. The germline gives CDR1 LNHDA, CDR2 SQIVND (reference sequence). Trimming took off 4 bases at V and 2 bases at J, with 11 bases between the two ends. The full variable domain, completed using reference TRBV19 and TRBJ1-1, is DGGITQSPKYLFRKEGQNVTLSCEQNLNHDAMYWYRQDPGQGLRLIYYSQIVNDFQKGDIAEGYSVSREKKESFPLTVTSAQKNPTAFYLCASSKFSGNTEAFFGQGTRLTVV.

The chain combines TRBV14 with TRBJ2-3; 10 bases map to TRBD2. The CDR3 runs 16 residues. The V gene's germline CDR1 is SGHDN and CDR2 FVKESK. Germline trimming cut 0 bases from V and 2 bases from J; bases unmatched to any gene: 2. The chain's CDR3 is CASSQESGGVTDTQYF. CDR3 in DNA: TGTGCCAGCAGCCAAGAGAGCGGGGGGGTCACAGATACGCAGTATTTT.

The V gene is TRBV30, the J gene TRBJ1-2; D uncertain. V gave up 3 bases and J gave up 4 bases, with 9 bases separating them. The germline CDR1 and CDR2 sequences are GTSNPN and SVGIG (reference sequence). CDR3 length equals 12 residues. CDR3 nucleotides: TGTGCCTGGAGCGCCGGGTTCTATGGCTACACCTTC. It is translated as CAWSAGFYGYTF.

The chain carries TRBV6-6 and TRBJ2-7; D may be TRBD1 (5 bases). The germline gives CDR1 MNHNY, CDR2 SVGAGI (reference sequence). This CDR3 is built from 12 residues. V was cut by 4 bases and J by 4 bases, with 8 bases left in between. The CDR3 sequence: CASSSTEYEQYF. DNA for the CDR3: TGTGCCAGCAGTTCGACAGAATACGAGCAGTACTTC.